These 10 T cell receptor beta chains share one sample of origin, sequenced in a study of human T cells and chemical hapten exposure. Time point: patch test 3, about 24 weeks after DPC sensitization. Treatment indicated: therapeutic diphenylcyclopropenone sensitization with weekly scalp DPC. TCRdb independently ran MiXCR on the RACE reads; one entry per CDR3 protein. Among 180,000 or so distinct CDR3 sequences listed, under 30% were seen once. The sequencing here drew on whole blood, taken in connection with sensitization to the hapten diphenylcyclopropenone (DPC). These receptor sequences come from a woman in her thirties or forties with alopecia areata. Some clones in this sample may be carry-over from other donors' samples.

The gene calls are TRBV5-1 and TRBJ2-7; D is unresolved. Trimming shortened V by 0 bases and J by 2 bases, and 6 bases separated the two germline ends. CDR3 length equals 13 residues. Germline V gene sequence: CDR1 SGHRS, CDR2 YFSETQ. The CDR3 sequence is CASSLERTYEQYF. Written as DNA, the CDR3 is TGCGCCAGCAGCTTGGAACGGACCTACGAGCAGTACTTC. Full variable domain (rest looked up from reference TRBV5-1 and TRBJ2-7): KAGVTQTPRYLIKTRGQQVTLSCSPISGHRSVSWYQQTPGQGLQFLFEYFSETQRNKGNFPGRFSGRQFSNSRSEMNVSTLELGDSALYLCASSLERTYEQYFGPGTRLTVT.

In DNA, the CDR3 is TGTGCCAGCAGCCGGACCAGGGGCTCTGGGGCCAACGTCCTGACTTTC. Translated, it gives CASSRTRGSGANVLTF. This chain connects TRBV7-8 to TRBJ2-6; possible D gene TRBD1, 6 bases. The germline CDR1 and CDR2 sequences are SGHVS and FQNEAQ. This CDR3 contains 16 residues. Trimming removed 5 bases at V and 0 bases at J, with 11 bases between.

This clonotype was detected a few times. The rearrangement links TRBV20-1 to TRBJ2-7; maybe TRBD2 (5 bases). This CDR3 comprises 14 residues. The germline V and J ends were trimmed by 0 bases and 0 bases, with 9 bases remaining between them. Germline V gives CDR1 DFQATT, CDR2 SNEGSKA (reference sequence). The CDR3 DNA is TGCAGTGCTAGAGATCGGGGTGTCTCCTACGAGCAGTACTTC. This translates into CSARDRGVSYEQYF.

The chain is built from TRBV25-1 and TRBJ2-7, with 7 positions matching TRBD1. V dropped 8 bases and J dropped 7; count of bases not matched to a gene: 14. CDR1 is MGHDK and CDR2 is SYGVNS in the germline V gene. The CDR3 has 14 residues. CDR3 coding DNA: TGTGCCAGCTCGGGAAACAGGGGCAGCCTTGAGCAGTACTTC. Translating gives CASSGNRGSLEQYF.

This clonotype was found a few times. V usage is TRBV28 and J usage is TRBJ1-2; D is uncertain. The V gene's germline CDR1 is MDHEN and CDR2 SYDVKM. The CDR3 spans 14 residues. V was trimmed by 5 bases and J by 4 bases, leaving 14 bases between them. Here the CDR3 reads CASSTLQSFYGYTF. The CDR3 region has the DNA TGTGCCAGCAGTACCCTACAGAGCTTCTATGGCTACACCTTC.

The V and J genes are TRBV27 and TRBJ1-4; possibly TRBD1 for D (6 bases). Looked up from germline, CDR1 is MNHEY and CDR2 is SMNVEV (reference sequence). V was cut by 6 bases and J by 0 bases, with 23 bases left in between. The length of the CDR3 is 19 residues. The CDR3 region has the DNA TGTGCCAGCAGAACACGACAGGCGCAGCCTCTTGCAACTAATGAAAAACTGTTTTTT. This sequence encodes CASRTRQAQPLATNEKLFF.

This clonotype was seen ten or more times. The gene calls are TRBV6-5 and TRBJ2-7; 7 positions agree with TRBD1. The CDR3 loop spans 13 amino acids. Losses at the gene ends were 4 bases for V and 5 bases for J; bases not matched to a gene: 5. Per the germline V gene, CDR1 is MNHEY and CDR2 is SVGAGI. CDR3 nucleotides: TGTGCCAGCAGTTCGACAGGGTCCCACGAGCAGTACTTC. Its translation is CASSSTGSHEQYF.

The rearrangement uses TRBV6-2 or TRBV6-3 and TRBJ2-1; 9 positions match TRBD2. The CDR3 extends over 15 amino acids. Germline loops: CDR1 MNHEY, CDR2 SVGEGT. J gave up 4 bases and V 7 bases, and 8 bases lay outside the gene matches. Written as DNA, the CDR3 is TGTGCCAGCAATGGAGGACTAGCGAGGTACAATGAGCAGTTCTTC. Residues: CASNGGLARYNEQFF.

Regarding this clonotype: One end of the junction varies from germline; a read error may be responsible. The chain links TRBV10-3 to TRBJ1-3; D call uncertain. Germline values: CDR1 ENHRY, CDR2 SYGVKD. This CDR3 is 13 amino acids long. The CDR3 DNA reads TGTGCCATCAGGCGGGATACTGGAAACGCCATATATTTT. Amino acids: CAIRRDTGNAIYF.

V is TRBV4-1 and J is TRBJ1-2; D may be TRBD1 (5 bases). V lost 0 bases and J 2 bases, leaving 16 bases between the germline ends. This CDR3 is 17 amino acids long. The V gene's germline CDR1 is MGHRA and CDR2 YSYEKL. CDR3 sequence (DNA): TGCGCCAGCAGCCAAGAACCGTTGGGACGGGGGAACTATGGCTACACCTTC. Residues: CASSQEPLGRGNYGYTF.